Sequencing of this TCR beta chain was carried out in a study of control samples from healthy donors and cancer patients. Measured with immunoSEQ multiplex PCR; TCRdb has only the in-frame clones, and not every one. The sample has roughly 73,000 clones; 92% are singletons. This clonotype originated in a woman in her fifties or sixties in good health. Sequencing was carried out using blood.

The CDR3 is CASSEHREETQYF. The CDR3 DNA reads TGCGCCAGCAGTGAGCACAGGGAAGAGACCCAGTACTTC. The chain uses TRBV10-1 and TRBJ2-5, with D possibly TRBD1 on 6 matching bases. The CDR3 is 13 amino acids. Germline values: CDR1 WNHNN, CDR2 SYGVQD (reference sequence). V was shortened by 2 bases and J by 3 bases, with 7 bases between the two germline ends.